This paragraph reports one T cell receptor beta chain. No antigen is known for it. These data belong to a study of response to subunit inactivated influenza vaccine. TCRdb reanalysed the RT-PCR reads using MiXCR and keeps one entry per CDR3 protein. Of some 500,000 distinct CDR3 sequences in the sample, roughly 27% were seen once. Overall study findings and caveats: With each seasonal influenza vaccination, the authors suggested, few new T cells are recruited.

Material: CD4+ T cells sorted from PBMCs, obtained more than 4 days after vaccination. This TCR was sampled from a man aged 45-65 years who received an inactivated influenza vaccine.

CDR3 DNA sequence: TGTGCCAGCAGCTTAACGGGACTAATTGCTAATACGCAGTATTTT. It translates to CASSLTGLIANTQYF. This chain joins TRBV7-2 and TRBJ2-3; 7 bases line up with TRBD2. The CDR3 length is 15 residues. Looked up from germline, CDR1 is SGHTA and CDR2 is FQGNSA. J was trimmed by 7 bases and V by 2 bases; bases with no gene match: 9.